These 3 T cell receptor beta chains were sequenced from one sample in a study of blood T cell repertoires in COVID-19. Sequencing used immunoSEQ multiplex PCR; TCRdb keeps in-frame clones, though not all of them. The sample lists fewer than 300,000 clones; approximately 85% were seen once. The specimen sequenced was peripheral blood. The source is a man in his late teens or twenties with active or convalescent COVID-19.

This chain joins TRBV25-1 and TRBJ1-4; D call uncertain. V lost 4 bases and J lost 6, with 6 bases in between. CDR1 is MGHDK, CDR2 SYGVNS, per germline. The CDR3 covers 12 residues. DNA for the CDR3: TGTGCCAGCAGTGGGCTTGATGAAAAACTGTTTTTT. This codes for CASSGLDEKLFF.

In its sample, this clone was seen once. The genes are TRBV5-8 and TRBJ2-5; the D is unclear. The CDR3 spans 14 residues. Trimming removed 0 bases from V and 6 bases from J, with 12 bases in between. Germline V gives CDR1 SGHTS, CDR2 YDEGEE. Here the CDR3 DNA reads TGTGCCAGCAGCTTGGGGCCTGGCGGAAAGACCCAGTACTTC. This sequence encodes CASSLGPGGKTQYF. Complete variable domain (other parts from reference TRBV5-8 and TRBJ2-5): EAGVTQSPTHLIKTRGQQATLRCSPISGHTSVYWYQQALGLGLQFLLWYDEGEERNRGNFPPRFSGRQFPNYSSELNVNALELEDSALYLCASSLGPGGKTQYFGPGTRLLVL.

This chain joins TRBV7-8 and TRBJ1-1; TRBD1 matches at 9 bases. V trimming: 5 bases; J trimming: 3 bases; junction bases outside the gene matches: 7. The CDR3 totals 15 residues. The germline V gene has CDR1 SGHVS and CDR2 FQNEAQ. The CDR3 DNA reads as TGTGCCAGCAGCGGACCGGGACAGGGAGACACTGAAGCTTTCTTT. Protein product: CASSGPGQGDTEAFF.